Below, one T cell receptor (beta chain) is given with its context. This entry comes from a study of blood T cells in healthy people across ages. Per germline, CDR1 LGHDT and CDR2 YNNKEL (reference sequence). Trimming pared 1 base from V and 8 bases from J, leaving 17 bases between. The CDR3 spans 16 residues. Then a second PCR, running roughly 6 to 11 cycles, was carried out with a sample-barcoded 5' primer and a J-beta primer mix. TCRdb passed the 5' RACE reads through MiXCR, listing each CDR3 protein once. The data show under 1,100,000 distinct CDR3 sequences, with under 30% seen just once and less than 0.75% held by the top ten. Separately, the same data were catalogued under a study of T cells of mothers and their children.

The sample taken for sequencing was blood. The chain has TRBV3-1 and TRBJ1-4, with no clear D. This TCR was sampled from a girl aged 2 to 10 in good health. In nucleotides, the CDR3 is TGTGCCAGCAGCCAAGGTGACTTTTTGGAAGGGGAAAAACTGTTTTTT. It encodes CASSQGDFLEGEKLFF.